The 8 T cell receptor beta chains reported below all come from one sample, sequenced in a study of shared clonotypes between healthy human individuals. The protocol was immunoSEQ multiplex PCR, while the TCRdb copy is restricted to in-frame clones and leaves out a portion. Among over a million clones listed, roughly 96% were seen once. The source material was naive CD4+ T cells sorted from blood. Sample subset: CD45RA+ positively selected. The receptors were sampled from a man between 25 and 39 years old in good health.

The chain is built from TRBV15 and TRBJ2-7; tentative D call: TRBD2 (5 bases). Germline V gene lookup returns CDR1 LNHNV and CDR2 YYDKDF (reference sequence). CDR3 length: 15 residues. V was clipped by 0 bases and J by 2 bases, with 11 bases between them. The CDR3: CATSRERAGPYEQYF. The CDR3 DNA reads TGTGCCACCAGCAGAGAGCGGGCGGGCCCCTACGAGCAGTACTTC.

The V gene is TRBV30, the J gene TRBJ1-1; D remains ambiguous. CDR1 and CDR2 from the germline V gene are GTSNPN and SVGIG (reference sequence). V was cut by 3 bases and J by 4 bases, with 12 bases left in between. The length of the CDR3 is 13 residues. The CDR3 is CAWRLPWGTEAFF. CDR3 bases: TGTGCCTGGAGACTCCCTTGGGGCACTGAAGCTTTCTTT. The complete variable domain, with remaining parts taken from reference TRBV30 and TRBJ1-1, reads SQTIHQWPATLVQPVGSPLSLECTVEGTSNPNLYWYRQAAGRGLQLLFYSVGIGQISSEVPQNLSASRPQDRQFILSSKKLLLSDSGFYLCAWRLPWGTEAFFGQGTRLTVV.

With regard to this clone: Other DNA sequences in the sample encode the same CDR3. The J gene is TRBJ2-5, the V gene TRBV5-1; no clear D. Germline V CDR1 and CDR2: SGHRS, YFSETQ. Trimming cost V 4 bases and J 2 bases, with 3 bases left between them. The CDR3 extends over 11 amino acids. The CDR3 sequence is CASSTQETQYF. Here the CDR3 DNA reads TGCGCCAGCAGCACACAAGAGACCCAGTACTTC.

The chain carries TRBV19 and TRBJ1-1; D may be TRBD1 (5 bases). V dropped 5 bases and J dropped 4 bases, with 11 bases sitting between them. This CDR3 has 13 amino acids. Germline CDR1 and CDR2: LNHDA and SQIVND (reference sequence). DNA of the CDR3: TGTGCCAGTAGTCTTAAGGGGCCCACTGAAGCTTTCTTT. Translating it yields CASSLKGPTEAFF.

The V call is TRBV7-9, the J call TRBJ2-7; 13 bases agree with TRBD2. J gave up 4 bases and V 5 bases, and 11 bases lay outside the gene matches. Germline values: CDR1 SEHNR, CDR2 FQNEAQ (reference sequence). The CDR3 length is 17 residues. The CDR3 coding sequence is TGTGCCAGCAGCGAGGGAGGACTAGCGGGAGAATATTACGAGCAGTACTTC. Translated, it gives CASSEGGLAGEYYEQYF.

This chain links TRBV7-2 with TRBJ2-1; either TRBD1 or TRBD2 may supply D (5 bases each). CDR1 SGHTA and CDR2 FQGNSA come from the germline V gene. The CDR3 runs 16 residues. Trimming took 1 base from V and 4 from J, leaving 14 bases between them. DNA of the CDR3: TGTGCCAGCAGCTTAGGGGGGAGAGGAACTTACAATGAGCAGTTCTTC. As protein: CASSLGGRGTYNEQFF.

This clone was observed a single time. The chain links TRBV5-1 to TRBJ2-5; TRBD2 aligns across 10 bases. The germline V gene encodes CDR1 SGHRS and CDR2 YFSETQ. The CDR3 loop spans 17 amino acids. V shed 4 bases and J 1 base; nucleotides not matched to a gene: 10. CDR3 nucleotides: TGCGCCAGCAGCCGTGGCGTACTAGCGGGAACCCAAGAGACCCAGTACTTC. It encodes CASSRGVLAGTQETQYF.

With respect to this clone: This specimen includes other DNA sequences encoding the same CDR3. The V and J genes are TRBV7-9 and TRBJ2-3; a weak D match, TRBD2 (5 bases). V lost 2 bases and J 0 bases, leaving 6 bases between the germline ends. The germline CDR1 and CDR2 sequences are SEHNR and FQNEAQ (reference sequence). The CDR3 runs 14 residues. The DNA for the CDR3 is TGTGCCAGCAGCTTAAGCGGTAGCACAGATACGCAGTATTTT. It codes for CASSLSGSTDTQYF.